This TCR beta chain was sequenced during a study of response to subunit inactivated influenza vaccine. From germline, CDR1 is SQVTM and CDR2 ANQGSEA. The CDR3 sequence is 14 residues long. Between the trimmed V and J ends, which lost 1 base and 8 bases, there was a span of 15 bases. TCRdb passed the RT-PCR reads through MiXCR, listing each CDR3 protein once. The table shows around 650,000 distinct CDR3 sequences, with more than 15% occurring only once. This clonotype was seen a few times. The sample here was PBMCs from blood, taken roughly 12 days after vaccination. The genes are TRBV29-1 and TRBJ2-1, with D unresolved. This TCR derives from a man between 50 and 59 years old who received an inactivated influenza vaccine. The CDR3: CSVEVQVRSHEQFF. CDR3 nucleotide sequence: TGCAGCGTTGAAGTTCAGGTTAGGTCGCATGAGCAGTTCTTC.